Each of the 4 T cell receptor beta chains below was sequenced from the same sample in a study of cytomegalovirus exposure and HLA in healthy donors. Researchers ran the PCR with 60 Vbeta and 13 Jbeta primers. Using immunoSEQ multiplex PCR, the repertoire was profiled, and TCRdb retains in-frame clones only, with some absent. Among more than 95,000 clones listed, around 70% were seen once. The specimen sequenced was PBMCs. Receptor source: a man between 40 and 49 years old in good health and CMV-seronegative.

This rearrangement joins TRBV5-1 to TRBJ2-1, with 13 bases lining up with TRBD2. The germline CDR1 and CDR2 sequences are SGHRS and YFSETQ. Unmatched junction bases numbered 10, after V lost 4 bases and J lost 0 bases. The CDR3 consists of 19 residues. This CDR3 is CASSRQTSGRLSSYNEQFF. For the CDR3, the DNA is TGCGCCAGCAGCAGGCAGACTAGCGGGAGGTTGAGCTCCTACAATGAGCAGTTCTTC.

The chain employs TRBV27 and TRBJ2-4, with TRBD2 matching over 7 bases. There are 16 residues in the CDR3. Germline V gene sequence: CDR1 MNHEY, CDR2 SMNVEV (reference sequence). V dropped 4 bases and J dropped 1; count of bases not matched to a gene: 7. CDR3 sequence reads: CASSYGGVRAKNIQYF. The CDR3 DNA reads as TGTGCCAGCAGTTATGGGGGGGTGCGGGCCAAAAACATTCAGTACTTC.

CDR3 residues: CASSKGRDWLSYNEQFF. CDR3 coding DNA: TGTGCCAGTAGTAAGGGCCGGGACTGGCTCTCCTACAATGAGCAGTTCTTC. This sequence joins TRBV19 and TRBJ2-1; tentatively, D is TRBD2 (6 bases). The CDR3 extends over 17 amino acids. The V and J ends lost 4 bases and 0 bases respectively, with 16 bases between them. Germline V gene sequence: CDR1 LNHDA, CDR2 SQIVND (reference sequence).

V is TRBV4-3 and J is TRBJ2-1, with D tentatively TRBD2 (5 bases). V was shortened by 0 bases and J by 9 bases, with 9 bases between the two germline ends. From germline, CDR1 is LGHNA and CDR2 YSLEER. CDR3 size: 13 residues. The CDR3 sequence: CASSQDLASEQFF. The CDR3 DNA reads as TGCGCCAGCAGCCAAGATTTAGCGAGTGAGCAGTTCTTC.